This T cell receptor (beta chain) stems from a study of cytomegalovirus exposure and HLA in healthy donors (dated by TCRdb to about 2017). Broadly, across the study: An earlier analysis of some 600 of the donors reported 250 to 300 Gb of sequence data and 100 million to 120 million unique TCR beta sequences obtained from around 180 million T cells. A later analysis re-analyzed previously published TCR beta repertoires from roughly 630 donors and added high-resolution HLA genotyping to study TCR occurrence patterns. The aim of the study was to test whether cataloging public T cell receptors could identify signatures of past pathogen exposure. Donor age, sex, ethnicity and CMV serostatus were compiled together with the repertoire data. An earlier analysis of approximately 580 of the donors used high-throughput TCR beta sequencing to judge whether each TCR beta V gene segment behaved as functional or pseudogenic. On average, around 230,000 unique TCR beta nucleotide sequences were sequenced per donor among roughly 430 genotyped donors of the cohort, with about 17% of those sequences being non-productive. The number of donors typed differed by locus, with about 629-640 for A, B, C, DRB1 and DQB1, 522 for DQA1, 600 to 610 for DPA1, and about 450 for DPB1. Of the 300 to 500 genotyped donors, roughly 80% were placed in the genetic ancestry cluster associated with self-reported Caucasian donors. A later genetic analysis used genome-wide SNP genotypes for about 60% of the roughly 700 donors, treating that subset as a discovery cohort. Both class I and class II loci were covered by HLA typing, at four-digit resolution. The later analysis used no new phenotypic data to find candidate immune exposures, relying instead on TCR beta sequences and their occurrence across donors. Every discovery cohort repertoire had been produced on one sequencing platform. Approximately 310 gigabases of sequencing data and approximately 84 million unique TCR sequences were included in an early release covering roughly 600 HLA-typed donors. The study used immunosequencing to profile the T cell repertoires of 600 to 850 subjects and linked those repertoires to cytomegalovirus serostatus. Along with the approximately 670-subject first cohort, a separate validation cohort of over a hundred different subjects was used. Roughly five DR-DQ haplotypes were handled as single units for association and clustering because linkage in the cohort was strong. The study combined high-throughput TCR immunosequencing, statistical association of individual TCRs with disease status, and machine learning to predict cytomegalovirus infection status.

In total, just over 650 healthy bone marrow donors made up the cohort. At the time of sampling, all cohort members were nominally healthy, though unrecorded immune exposures were likely present. The donor was CMV seronegative and was included in the group of about 400 seronegative cohort members. Each donor provided a peripheral blood sample, and peripheral blood mononuclear cells were used for TCR beta sequencing. The Qiagen DNeasy Blood Extraction Kit was used to extract genomic DNA from the blood cell samples. The library was built by means of the immunoSEQ multiplex PCR assay. A mixture of 60 forward primers for TCR Vbeta segments and 13 reverse primers for TCR Jbeta segments was used in the multiplex PCR. A multiplex PCR assay on genomic DNA amplified the CDR3 region of rearranged TCR beta genes. Amplified TCR beta libraries were sequenced as 87-base-pair reads on the Illumina HiSeq System. Per the authors' processing: In a later analysis, tens of millions of unique TCR beta chains were counted across the 500 to 850 repertoires, and roughly 11 million of these chains were shared by at least two donors. To remove PCR and sequencing errors, raw reads were error-corrected and collapsed into unique sequences using a nearest-neighbor algorithm that merged closely related sequences. To assign V, D and J gene segments, CDR3 sequences were aligned to IMGT reference sequences. For a sequence to be retained, a match of at least six nucleotides to both a V gene segment and a J gene segment was required. Rearrangements were classified as productive when the CDR3 lacked stop codons and remained in frame with V and J, and all other rearrangements were classified as non-productive. Following IMGT convention, CDR3 was defined as the stretch from the second conserved V-encoded cysteine up to the conserved J-encoded phenylalanine. The earlier analysis of a few hundred of the donors excluded any sequence lacking an unambiguous match to a single V gene segment. In an earlier analysis of several hundred of the donors, V segments were called functional above 56.7% productive rearrangements and were called segregating when the between-donor standard deviation exceeded 5%. A statistical classification framework was built to diagnose cytomegalovirus status from the catalog of TCR beta chain sequences. A later analysis assigned V and J genes by comparing TCR nucleotide sequences with IMGT/GENE-DB human TR gene sequences. A later analysis assigned CDR3 sequences and most-parsimonious VDJ recombination scenarios with the TCRdist pipeline. In a later analysis, every TCR beta chain was defined by the combination of its CDR3 amino acid sequence and its V-gene family, and reads without a unique V-gene family were dropped. In a later analysis, fewer than 600 highly shared, low-generation-probability nucleotide sequences were removed to address suspected cross-contamination and a sequencing artifact. In a later analysis, a clonal expansion index was calculated for each public chain from normalized within-repertoire ranks of inferred template counts. In a later analysis, generation probabilities were computed with a VDJ recombination model fitted to out-of-frame rearrangements, and the resulting probabilities were checked against IGoR. In a later analysis, hypergeometric tests were used to score TCR-TCR, TCR-HLA and TCR-CMV co-occurrence, with a repertoire-size bias correction applied to TCR pairs. False discovery rates were estimated in a later analysis by permuting HLA or CMV assignments 20 times. A later analysis grouped co-occurring TCRs with DBSCAN, adding TCRdist sequence similarity when clustering within HLA-allele-positive subsets. Repertoires with fewer than 30,000 or more than 120,000 public chains were left out of co-occurrence clustering, as were about five repertoires with anomalous nucleotide sharing. TCRdb took over this immuneACCESS table, retaining in-frame rearrangements with V and J assigned. Such tables are incomplete; in checked studies, under half of the missing clones stem from an unresolved V gene, and the remainder is unexplained. V, J and clone size were drawn from that table, and D and trimming were deduced from the DNA. This sample is represented by over 120,000 clones; 75% of them were singletons. The ten largest make up approximately 6.8% of the sample.

A remark on this clone: The clone's antigen remains unknown. The record has no base qualities; no much larger clone is one base away.

Here is what the overall study found, with its caveats: The only immune exposure information available for the cohort was CMV serostatus. A later analysis reported that several top co-occurrence clusters appeared linked to parvovirus B19, influenza, CMV and Epstein-Barr virus. Because HLA typing was unavailable for some donors at each locus, only the typed subset was used in association tests. Sequencing depth was assumed to be roughly uniform across donors in the presence/absence analyses, though that assumption may not hold. In the study, some 180 TCR beta chains were listed as associated with cytomegalovirus. The authors suggested that the approach could potentially be generalized to other disease states and immunological phenotypes. Most TCR sequences were seen in very few donors, while some public TCRs were found in many individuals. The cohort was sequenced for TCR beta chains only, and without alpha or paired-chain data the features that could be detected were limited. A further reported finding was that TCR beta sequences accurately predicted the HLA-A and HLA-B alleles for most subjects in the first cohort. Strong co-occurrence of HLA alleles, especially DR and DQ, made assigning TCR associations to individual alleles difficult. A group of highly shared sequence variants was considered likely to be a technical artifact of the sequencing pipeline. Cytomegalovirus status was reported to be diagnosed by the classifier with high specificity and sensitivity in both the original and validation cohorts. Because counts were too low, more than 15 rarely observed V segments, including chromosome 9 orphons, were left out of the earlier analysis of over 550 of the donors. In an earlier analysis of 587 of the donors, most TCR beta V segments were observed in productive rearrangements about 87% or about 30% of the time, broadly matching IMGT annotations. Linkage disequilibrium might explain the correlated functional status among segregating V segments, but an unknown experimental factor could not be excluded. Compared with equally common non-associated chains, HLA-associated TCR beta chains in a later analysis were more clonally expanded and had lower generation probabilities. V-gene and J-gene trimming of TCR beta chains was associated with a missense DCLRE1C variant in a later genetic analysis, and the association was replicated in an independent cohort. In a later analysis, TCR association rates were found to vary across HLA loci, with the most associated TCRs seen for DRB1 alleles and the fewest for HLA-C alleles. Compared with the roughly 700-donor mean, donors in an Asian-associated ancestry cluster had fewer N-insertions in productive TCRs, according to a later genetic analysis. Three of the identified cytomegalovirus-associated TCR beta chains were confirmed in vitro to be specific for cytomegalovirus antigens. A later analysis found that most CMV-associated TCR beta chains appeared HLA-restricted, with HLA associations seemingly driven largely by CMV exposure. Specific HLA alleles were associated with more than 15,000 TCR beta sequences at a false discovery rate of 0.05 in a later analysis.

The clonotype comes from a man aged 25-45 years in good health and CMV-seronegative. Material: PBMCs.

The nucleotides read TGTGCCAGCAGTACAGAACAGGGATGGGGCACAGATACGCAGTATTTT. It encodes CASSTEQGWGTDTQYF. The chain employs TRBV2 and TRBJ2-3; the D region possibly corresponds to TRBD1 (6 bases align). The CDR3 sequence holds 16 residues, the cysteine and phenylalanine included. Only the CDR3 part of the read is kept: 48 bases, read in frame from the first base. The germline V gene gives CDR1 as SNHLY and CDR2 as FYNNEI. Trimming takes 5 bases from V and 1 base from J, and the germline ends sit 16 bases apart.